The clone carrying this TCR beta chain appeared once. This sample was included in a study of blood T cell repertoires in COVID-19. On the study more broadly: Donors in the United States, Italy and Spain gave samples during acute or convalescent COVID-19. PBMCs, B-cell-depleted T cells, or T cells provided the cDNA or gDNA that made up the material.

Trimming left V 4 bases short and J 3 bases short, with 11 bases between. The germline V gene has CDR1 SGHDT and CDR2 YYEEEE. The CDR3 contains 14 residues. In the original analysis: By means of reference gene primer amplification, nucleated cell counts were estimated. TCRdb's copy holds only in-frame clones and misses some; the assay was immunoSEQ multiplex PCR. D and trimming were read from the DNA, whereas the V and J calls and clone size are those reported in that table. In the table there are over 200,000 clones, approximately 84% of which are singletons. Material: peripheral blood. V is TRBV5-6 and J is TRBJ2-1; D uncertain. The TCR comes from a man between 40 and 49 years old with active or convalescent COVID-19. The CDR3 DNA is TGTGCCAGCAGCCTGAGACACGTCTACAATGAGCAGTTCTTC. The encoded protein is CASSLRHVYNEQFF.